The clone carrying this T cell receptor beta chain was found a few times. The antigen is not known. The sample belongs to a study of cytomegalovirus exposure and HLA in healthy donors. Study conclusions and caveats: Reports indicated that the classifier achieved high specificity and sensitivity in diagnosing cytomegalovirus status.

With 60 Vbeta and 13 Jbeta primers, the PCR was carried out. Some clones are missing from TCRdb's copy, which holds only in-frame ones; the method was immunoSEQ multiplex PCR. The table lists under 200,000 clones, approximately 80% of them singletons. CDR3 length: 15 amino acids. With 0 bases removed from V and 0 bases from J, the gap between germline ends came to 8 bases. Looked up from germline, CDR1 is SGHRS and CDR2 is YFSETQ. The rearrangement links TRBV5-1 to TRBJ2-3, with D perhaps TRBD2 (6 bases). The sequence was obtained from a male donor in good health and CMV-seropositive. The sample comprised PBMCs. The CDR3 reads CASSLGGTSTDTQYF. The DNA for the CDR3 is TGCGCCAGCAGCTTGGGGGGGACTAGCACAGATACGCAGTATTTT. Drawing the rest from reference TRBV5-1 and TRBJ2-3, the complete variable domain is KAGVTQTPRYLIKTRGQQVTLSCSPISGHRSVSWYQQTPGQGLQFLFEYFSETQRNKGNFPGRFSGRQFSNSRSEMNVSTLELGDSALYLCASSLGGTSTDTQYFGPGTRLTVL.